This T cell receptor (beta chain) was retrieved from a study of cytomegalovirus exposure and HLA in healthy donors. Study-wide points: TCR beta V segments were, for the most part, productive about 87% or about 30% of the time in an earlier analysis. There were several of the most significant clusters that appeared linked to common viral pathogens in a later analysis.

This clone was seen a single time. What it binds is unknown. Primers included in the PCR were 60 Vbeta and 13 Jbeta primers. The method was immunoSEQ multiplex PCR; TCRdb's version includes in-frame clones alone and lacks a portion of them. The repertoire consists of 150,000 to 200,000 clones, with roughly 77% occurring once and the leading ten covering roughly 0.4%. This TCR was sampled from a male donor in good health and CMV-seropositive. The material sequenced was PBMCs.

CDR3 DNA sequence: TGCGCCAGCAGCCAAAGTTACCTAGCGGGAGCTTACAATGAGCAGTTCTTC. Translation: CASSQSYLAGAYNEQFF. The V call is TRBV4-3, the J call TRBJ2-1, with 10 nucleotides matching TRBD2. V was pared by 2 bases and J by 4 bases, with 8 bases of the junction left unmatched. The CDR3 extends over 17 amino acids. CDR1 LGHNA and CDR2 YSLEER come from the germline V gene.